The clone carrying this T cell receptor (beta chain) has at least ten counts. Its antigen is undetermined. These data originate in a study of T cell repertoires in cytomegalovirus infection. Overall study: Both CMV infection and a matching HLA type were indicated by public TCR beta signatures. Study-wide results and limits: Dominating the ex vivo response were TCR beta clonotypes that were CMV-specific and HLA-C-restricted. Carriers of CMV and the relevant HLA type were discriminated by public TCR beta frequency.

The length of the CDR3 is 15 residues. V was pared by 5 bases and J by 6 bases, with 9 bases of the junction left unmatched. Germline CDR1 is SGHVS and CDR2 is FQNEAQ. MiXCR, applied by TCRdb to the reads, yields one record per CDR3 protein. Among approximately 500,000 distinct CDR3 sequences listed, over 9% were seen once. The origin of this receptor is a human donor in good health (CMV status not recorded). Some clones in this sample may be carry-over from other donors' samples. The sequenced material came from PBMCs. The chain couples TRBV7-8 to TRBJ2-7; 11 nucleotides agree with TRBD1. DNA for the CDR3: TGTGCCAGCAGCATCTCCGGGACAGGGGGGCCCGAGCAGTACTTC. As protein: CASSISGTGGPEQYF.